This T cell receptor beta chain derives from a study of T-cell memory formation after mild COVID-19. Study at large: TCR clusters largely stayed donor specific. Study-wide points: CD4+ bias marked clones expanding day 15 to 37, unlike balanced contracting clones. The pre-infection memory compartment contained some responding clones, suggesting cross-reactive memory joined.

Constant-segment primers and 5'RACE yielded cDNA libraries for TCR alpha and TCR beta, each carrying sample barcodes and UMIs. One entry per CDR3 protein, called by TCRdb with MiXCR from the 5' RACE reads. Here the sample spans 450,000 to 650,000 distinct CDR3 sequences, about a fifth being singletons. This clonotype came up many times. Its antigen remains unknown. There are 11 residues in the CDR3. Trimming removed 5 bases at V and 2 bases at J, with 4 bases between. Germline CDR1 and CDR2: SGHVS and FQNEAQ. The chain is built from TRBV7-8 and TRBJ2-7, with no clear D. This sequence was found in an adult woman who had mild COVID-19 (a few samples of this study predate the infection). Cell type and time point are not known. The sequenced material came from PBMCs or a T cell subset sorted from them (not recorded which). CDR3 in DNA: TGTGCCAGCAGCCCAACCTACGAGCAGTACTTC. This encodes CASSPTYEQYF.